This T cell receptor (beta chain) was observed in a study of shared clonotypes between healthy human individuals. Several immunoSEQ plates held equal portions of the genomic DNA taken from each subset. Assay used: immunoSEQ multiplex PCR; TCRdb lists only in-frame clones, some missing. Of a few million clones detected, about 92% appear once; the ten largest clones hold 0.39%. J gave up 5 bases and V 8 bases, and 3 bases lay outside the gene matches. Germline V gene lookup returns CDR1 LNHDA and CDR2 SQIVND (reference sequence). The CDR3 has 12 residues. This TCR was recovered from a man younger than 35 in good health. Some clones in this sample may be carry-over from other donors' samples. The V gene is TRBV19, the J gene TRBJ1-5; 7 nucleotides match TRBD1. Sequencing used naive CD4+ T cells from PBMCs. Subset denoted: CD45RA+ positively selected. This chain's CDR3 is CASQQGYQPQHF. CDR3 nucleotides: TGTGCCAGTCAACAGGGGTATCAGCCCCAGCATTTT.